This T cell receptor (beta chain) was recovered during a study of cytomegalovirus exposure and HLA in healthy donors. General observations from the study: High sensitivity and specificity were reportedly achieved when the classifier diagnosed cytomegalovirus status.

The donors were in the approximately 130-subject validation cohort, distinct from the roughly 600-subject first cohort. A word on this clone: Its antigen is not known.

TCRdb's table, derived via immunoSEQ multiplex PCR, lists solely in-frame clones and lacks some. The sample lists 100,000 to 150,000 clones, roughly 88% occurring once. Sequencing was carried out using PBMCs. This clonotype was sampled from a man younger than 35 in good health and CMV-seronegative.

CDR3 nucleotides: TGTGCCAGCAGTTCCGGGGGTAGCGGGAGTTATGAGCAGTTCTTC. Its protein product is CASSSGGSGSYEQFF. The V gene is TRBV28, the J gene TRBJ2-1; 9 nucleotides match TRBD2. The CDR3 extends over 15 amino acids. V lost 4 bases, J lost 8 bases, and 9 bases stayed unmatched. Germline lookup yields CDR1 MDHEN and CDR2 SYDVKM.